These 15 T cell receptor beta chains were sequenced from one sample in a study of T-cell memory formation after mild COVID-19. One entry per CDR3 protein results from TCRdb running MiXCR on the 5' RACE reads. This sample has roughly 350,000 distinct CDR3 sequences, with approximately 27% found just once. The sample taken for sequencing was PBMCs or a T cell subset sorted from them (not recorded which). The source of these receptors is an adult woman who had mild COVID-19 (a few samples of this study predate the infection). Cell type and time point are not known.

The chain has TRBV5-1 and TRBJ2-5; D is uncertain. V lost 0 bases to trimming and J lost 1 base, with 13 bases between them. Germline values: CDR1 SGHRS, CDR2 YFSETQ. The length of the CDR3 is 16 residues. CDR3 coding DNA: TGCGCCAGCAGCTTGGCCGTCCTTGGCCCCCAAGAGACCCAGTACTTC. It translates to CASSLAVLGPQETQYF.

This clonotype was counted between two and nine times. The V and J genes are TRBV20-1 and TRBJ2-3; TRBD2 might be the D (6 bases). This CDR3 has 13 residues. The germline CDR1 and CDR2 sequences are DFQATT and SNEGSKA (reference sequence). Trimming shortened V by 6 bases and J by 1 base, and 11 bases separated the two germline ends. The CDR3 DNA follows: TGCAGTGCGGGCCTAGCGCGCACAGATACGCAGTATTTT. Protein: CSAGLARTDTQYF.

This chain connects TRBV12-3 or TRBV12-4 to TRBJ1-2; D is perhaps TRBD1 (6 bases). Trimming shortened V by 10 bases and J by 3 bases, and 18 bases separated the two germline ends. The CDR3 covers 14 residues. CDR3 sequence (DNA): TGTGCCACCCCATCAGGGGCTCGGGACTATGGCTACACCTTC. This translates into CATPSGARDYGYTF.

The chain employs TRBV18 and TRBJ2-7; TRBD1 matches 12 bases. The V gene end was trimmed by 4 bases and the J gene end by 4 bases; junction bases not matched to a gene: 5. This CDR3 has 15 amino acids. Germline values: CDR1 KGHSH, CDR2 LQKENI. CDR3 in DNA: TGTGCCAGCTCACGGGACAGGGGGCGCGGGTACGAGCAGTACTTC. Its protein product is CASSRDRGRGYEQYF.

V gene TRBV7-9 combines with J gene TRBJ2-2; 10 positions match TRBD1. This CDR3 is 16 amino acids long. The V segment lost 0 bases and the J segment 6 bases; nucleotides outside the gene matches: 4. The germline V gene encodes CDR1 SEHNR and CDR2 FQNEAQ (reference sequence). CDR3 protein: CASSLAGTGVSGELFF. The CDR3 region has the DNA TGTGCCAGCAGCTTAGCCGGGACAGGGGTTTCCGGGGAGCTGTTTTTT.

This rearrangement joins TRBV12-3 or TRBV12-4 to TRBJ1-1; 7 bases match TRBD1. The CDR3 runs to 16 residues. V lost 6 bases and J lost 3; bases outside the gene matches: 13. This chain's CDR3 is CASSSSRTGAYTEAFF. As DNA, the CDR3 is TGTGCCAGCAGCTCATCGCGGACAGGAGCCTACACTGAAGCTTTCTTT.

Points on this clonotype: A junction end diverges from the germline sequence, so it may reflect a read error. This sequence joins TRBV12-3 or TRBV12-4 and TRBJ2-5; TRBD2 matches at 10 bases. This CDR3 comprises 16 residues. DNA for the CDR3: TGTGCCACCAGTTGGGTAGCGGGGGGAATATTGGAGACCCAGTACTTC. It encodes CATSWVAGGILETQYF.

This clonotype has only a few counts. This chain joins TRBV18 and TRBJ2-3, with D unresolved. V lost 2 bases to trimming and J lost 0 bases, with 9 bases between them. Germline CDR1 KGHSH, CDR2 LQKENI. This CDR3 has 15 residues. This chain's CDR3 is CASSPTGVSTDTQYF. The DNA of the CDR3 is TGTGCCAGCTCACCAACCGGCGTAAGCACAGATACGCAGTATTTT. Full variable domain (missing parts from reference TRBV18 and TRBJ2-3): NAGVMQNPRHLVRRRGQEARLRCSPMKGHSHVYWYRQLPEEGLKFMVYLQKENIIDESGMPKERFSAEFPKEGPSILRIQQVVRGDSAAYFCASSPTGVSTDTQYFGPGTRLTVL.

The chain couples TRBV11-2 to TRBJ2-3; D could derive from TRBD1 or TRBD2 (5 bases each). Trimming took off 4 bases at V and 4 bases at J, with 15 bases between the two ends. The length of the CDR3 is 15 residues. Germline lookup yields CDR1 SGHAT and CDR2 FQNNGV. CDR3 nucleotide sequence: TGTGCCAGCAGCTCCGGGACCTGGGGATCAGATACGCAGTATTTT. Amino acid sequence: CASSSGTWGSDTQYF.

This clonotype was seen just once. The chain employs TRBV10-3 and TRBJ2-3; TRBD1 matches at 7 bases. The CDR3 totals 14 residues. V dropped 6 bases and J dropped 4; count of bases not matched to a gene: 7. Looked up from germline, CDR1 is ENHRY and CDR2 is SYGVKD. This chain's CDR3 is CAIRVQGSADTQYF. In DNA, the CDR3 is TGTGCCATCAGGGTACAGGGGAGCGCAGATACGCAGTATTTT.

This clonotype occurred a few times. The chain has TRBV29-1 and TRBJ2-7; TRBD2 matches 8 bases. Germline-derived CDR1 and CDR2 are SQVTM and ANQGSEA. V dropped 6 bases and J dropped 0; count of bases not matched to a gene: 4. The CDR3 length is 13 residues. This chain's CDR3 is CSVAGGSSYEQYF. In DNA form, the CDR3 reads TGCAGCGTGGCGGGAGGTTCCTCCTACGAGCAGTACTTC.

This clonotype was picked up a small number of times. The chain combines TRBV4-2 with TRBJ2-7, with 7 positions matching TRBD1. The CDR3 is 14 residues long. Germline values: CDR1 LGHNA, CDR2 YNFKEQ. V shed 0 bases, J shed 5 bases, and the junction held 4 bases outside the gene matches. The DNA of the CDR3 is TGTGCCAGCAGCCAAGAAAGGGGGCAGGACGAGCAGTACTTC. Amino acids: CASSQERGQDEQYF.

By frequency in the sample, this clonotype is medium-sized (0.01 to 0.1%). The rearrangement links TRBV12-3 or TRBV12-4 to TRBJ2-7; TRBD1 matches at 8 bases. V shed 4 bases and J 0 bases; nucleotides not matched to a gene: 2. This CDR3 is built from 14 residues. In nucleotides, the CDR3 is TGTGCCAGCAGTTCAACAGGGGGCTCCTACGAGCAGTACTTC. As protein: CASSSTGGSYEQYF.

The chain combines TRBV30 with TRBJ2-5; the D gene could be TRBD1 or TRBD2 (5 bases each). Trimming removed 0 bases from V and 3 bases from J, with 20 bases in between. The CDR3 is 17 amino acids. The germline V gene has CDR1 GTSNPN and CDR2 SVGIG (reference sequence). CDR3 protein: CAWSVNPRDGWKETQYF. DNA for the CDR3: TGTGCCTGGAGTGTAAACCCACGGGACGGATGGAAAGAGACCCAGTACTTC.

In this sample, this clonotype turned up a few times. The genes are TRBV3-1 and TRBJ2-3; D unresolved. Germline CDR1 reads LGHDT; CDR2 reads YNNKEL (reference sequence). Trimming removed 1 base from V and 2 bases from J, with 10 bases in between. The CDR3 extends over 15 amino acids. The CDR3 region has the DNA TGTGCCAGCAGCCAAGGGGCAGGACCCACAGATACGCAGTATTTT. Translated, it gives CASSQGAGPTDTQYF.